This TCR beta chain was obtained from a study of cytomegalovirus exposure and HLA in healthy donors. About this clone: Its antigen is undetermined.

V was shortened by 2 bases and J by 1 base, with 8 bases between the two germline ends. Per the germline V gene, CDR1 is SGHNT and CDR2 is YENEEA. The CDR3 length is 14 residues. PCR was performed using 60 Vbeta and 13 Jbeta primers. Clones were sequenced by immunoSEQ multiplex PCR, and TCRdb holds only the in-frame ones, with some missing. This table lists approximately 180,000 clones. Despite likely unrecorded immune exposures, the donors were nominally healthy at the time of sampling. Study-wide results and caveats: Per published accounts, TCR beta sequences correctly predicted the HLA-A and HLA-B alleles of most subjects. The authors considered a cluster of highly shared sequence variants likely to be a sequencing artifact. Despite most TCR sequences being rare, some public TCRs occurred in many donors.

The sample taken for sequencing was PBMCs. The chain recombines TRBV11-3 with TRBJ1-1, with D possibly TRBD1 on 6 matching bases. The receptor was derived from a man aged 30 to 45 in good health and CMV-seronegative. Here the CDR3 DNA reads TGTGCCAGCAGCTTATGGGACACGAACACTGAAGCTTTCTTT. Translation gives CASSLWDTNTEAFF.